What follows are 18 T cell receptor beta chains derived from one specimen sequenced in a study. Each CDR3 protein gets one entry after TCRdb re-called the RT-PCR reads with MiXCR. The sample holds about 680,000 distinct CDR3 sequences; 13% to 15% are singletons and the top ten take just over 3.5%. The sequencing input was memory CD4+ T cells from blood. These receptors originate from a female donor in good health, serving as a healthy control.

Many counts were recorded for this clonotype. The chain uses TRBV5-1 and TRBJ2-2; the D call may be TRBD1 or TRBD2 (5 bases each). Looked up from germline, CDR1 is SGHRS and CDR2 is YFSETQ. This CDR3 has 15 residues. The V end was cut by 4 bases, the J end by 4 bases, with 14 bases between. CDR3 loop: CASSPQGGGTGELFF. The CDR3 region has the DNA TGCGCCAGCAGCCCCCAGGGTGGGGGCACCGGGGAGCTGTTTTTT.

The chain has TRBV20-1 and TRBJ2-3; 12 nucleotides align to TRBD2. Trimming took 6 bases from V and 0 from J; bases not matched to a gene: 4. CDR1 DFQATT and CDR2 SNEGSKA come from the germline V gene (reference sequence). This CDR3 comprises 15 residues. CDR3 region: CSARTSGMSTDTQYF. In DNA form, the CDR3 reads TGCAGTGCGAGGACTAGCGGGATGAGCACAGATACGCAGTATTTT.

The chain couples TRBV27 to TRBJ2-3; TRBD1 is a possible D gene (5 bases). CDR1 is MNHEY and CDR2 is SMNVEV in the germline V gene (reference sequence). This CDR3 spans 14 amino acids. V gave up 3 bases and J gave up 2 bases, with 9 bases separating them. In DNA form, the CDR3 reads TGTGCCAGCAGTTTTGGACAAAACACAGATACGCAGTATTTT. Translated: CASSFGQNTDTQYF.

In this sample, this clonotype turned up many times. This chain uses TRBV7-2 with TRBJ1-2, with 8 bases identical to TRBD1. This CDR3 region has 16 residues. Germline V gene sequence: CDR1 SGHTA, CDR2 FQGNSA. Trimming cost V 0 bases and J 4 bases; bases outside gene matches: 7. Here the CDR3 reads CASSLARRGLGYGYTF. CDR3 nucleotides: TGTGCCAGCAGCTTAGCGCGCAGGGGGCTAGGCTATGGCTACACCTTC. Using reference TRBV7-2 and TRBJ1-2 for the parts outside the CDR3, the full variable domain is GAGVSQSPSNKVTEKGKDVELRCDPISGHTALYWYRQSLGQGLEFLIYFQGNSAPDKSGLPSDRFSAERTGGSVSTLTIQRTQQEDSAVYLCASSLARRGLGYGYTFGSGTRLTVV.

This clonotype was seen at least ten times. The DNA for the CDR3 is TGTGCCAGCAACCTTAGAGGAGGACTAGCGGGGGTTCAGCAGTACTTC. This sequence encodes CASNLRGGLAGVQQYF. The V gene is TRBV6-5, the J gene TRBJ2-7; TRBD2 agrees at 13 bases. The CDR3 has 16 residues. Germline values: CDR1 MNHEY, CDR2 SVGAGI. The V and J ends lost 7 bases and 8 bases, in that order; junction bases with no gene match: 14.

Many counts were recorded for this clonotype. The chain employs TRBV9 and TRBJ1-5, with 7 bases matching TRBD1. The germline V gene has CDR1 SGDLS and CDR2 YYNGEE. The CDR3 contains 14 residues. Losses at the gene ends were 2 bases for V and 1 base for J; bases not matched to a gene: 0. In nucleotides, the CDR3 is TGTGCCAGCAGCGTCAGGGGGAGCAATCAGCCCCAGCATTTT. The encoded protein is CASSVRGSNQPQHF.

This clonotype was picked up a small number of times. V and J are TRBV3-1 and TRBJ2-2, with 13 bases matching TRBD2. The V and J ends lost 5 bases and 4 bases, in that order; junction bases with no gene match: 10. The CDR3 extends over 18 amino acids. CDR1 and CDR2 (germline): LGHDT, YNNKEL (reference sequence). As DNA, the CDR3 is TGTGCCAGCAGCAGGGGACTAGCGGGACGCCTGGGCACCGGGGAGCTGTTTTTT. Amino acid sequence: CASSRGLAGRLGTGELFF.

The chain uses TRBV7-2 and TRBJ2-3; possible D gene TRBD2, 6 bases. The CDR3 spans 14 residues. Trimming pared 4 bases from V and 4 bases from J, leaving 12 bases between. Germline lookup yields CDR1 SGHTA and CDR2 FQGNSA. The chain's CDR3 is CASSSNSGSDTQYF. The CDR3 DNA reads TGTGCCAGCAGCTCCAATAGCGGTTCAGATACGCAGTATTTT.

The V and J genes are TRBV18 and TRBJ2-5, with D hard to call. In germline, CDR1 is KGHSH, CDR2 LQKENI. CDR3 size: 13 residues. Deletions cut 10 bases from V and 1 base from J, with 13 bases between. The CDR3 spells CATSRTGQETQYF. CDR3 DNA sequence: TGTGCCACCTCGAGGACGGGCCAAGAGACCCAGTACTTC.

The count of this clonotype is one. The CDR3 nucleotides read TGTGCCACCAGTGATGAACCACAGGTCAATGAGCAGTTCTTC. Translation gives CATSDEPQVNEQFF. The chain links TRBV24-1 to TRBJ2-1, with D perhaps matching TRBD1 (5 bases). V lost 3 bases and J lost 6, with 11 bases in between. Germline-derived CDR1 and CDR2 are KGHDR and SFDVKD. The CDR3 is 14 amino acids.

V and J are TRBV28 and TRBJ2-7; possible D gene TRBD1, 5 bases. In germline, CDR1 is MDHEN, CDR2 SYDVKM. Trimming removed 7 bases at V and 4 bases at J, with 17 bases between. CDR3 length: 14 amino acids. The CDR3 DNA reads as TGTGCCAGCACCCCTGGCAGGGTATTGTACGAGCAGTACTTC. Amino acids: CASTPGRVLYEQYF. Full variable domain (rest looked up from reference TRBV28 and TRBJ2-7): DVKVTQSSRYLVKRTGEKVFLECVQDMDHENMFWYRQDPGLGLRLIYFSYDVKMKEKGDIPEGYSVSREKKERFSLILESASTNQTSMYLCASTPGRVLYEQYFGPGTRLTVT.

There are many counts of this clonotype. CDR3 DNA: TGTGCCAGCTCCCCGGGACAGGGGACGAACACTGAAGCTTTCTTT. It codes for CASSPGQGTNTEAFF. The V call is TRBV18, the J call TRBJ1-1, with 10 bases matching TRBD1. V lost 6 bases to trimming and J lost 1 base; unmatched junction nucleotides: 5. CDR3 size: 15 residues. Looked up from germline, CDR1 is KGHSH and CDR2 is LQKENI.

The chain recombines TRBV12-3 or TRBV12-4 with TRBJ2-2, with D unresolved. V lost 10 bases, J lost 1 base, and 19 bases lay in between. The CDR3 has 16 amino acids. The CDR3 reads CATSPPRTGNTGELFF. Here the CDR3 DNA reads TGTGCCACCTCACCTCCCCGGACGGGGAACACCGGGGAGCTGTTTTTT.

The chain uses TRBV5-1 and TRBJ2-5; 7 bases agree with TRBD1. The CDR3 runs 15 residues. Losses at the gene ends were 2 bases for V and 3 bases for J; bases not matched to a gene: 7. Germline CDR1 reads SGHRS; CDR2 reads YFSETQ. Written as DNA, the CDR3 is TGCGCCAGCAGCTTACTGGGGACAGTAGAAGAGACCCAGTACTTC. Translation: CASSLLGTVEETQYF.

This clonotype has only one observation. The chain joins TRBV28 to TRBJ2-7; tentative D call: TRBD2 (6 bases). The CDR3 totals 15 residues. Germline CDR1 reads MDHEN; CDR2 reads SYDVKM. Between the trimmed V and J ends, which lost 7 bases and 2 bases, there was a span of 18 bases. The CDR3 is CASTPGPGETYEQYF. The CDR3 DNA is TGTGCCAGCACCCCCGGGCCGGGGGAGACCTACGAGCAGTACTTC.

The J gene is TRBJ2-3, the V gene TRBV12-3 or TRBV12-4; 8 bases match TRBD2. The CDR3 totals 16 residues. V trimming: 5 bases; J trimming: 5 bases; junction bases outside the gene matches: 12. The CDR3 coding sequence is TGTGCCAGCAGTCTATTAGCGGGGAGAGGGGAAGATACGCAGTATTTT. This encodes CASSLLAGRGEDTQYF.

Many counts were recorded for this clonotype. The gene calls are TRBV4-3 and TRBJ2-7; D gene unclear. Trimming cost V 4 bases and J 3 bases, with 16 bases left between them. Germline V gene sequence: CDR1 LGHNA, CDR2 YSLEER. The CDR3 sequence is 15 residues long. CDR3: CASSRASQIDYEQYF. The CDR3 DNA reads TGCGCCAGCAGCCGAGCCTCTCAAATAGACTACGAGCAGTACTTC.

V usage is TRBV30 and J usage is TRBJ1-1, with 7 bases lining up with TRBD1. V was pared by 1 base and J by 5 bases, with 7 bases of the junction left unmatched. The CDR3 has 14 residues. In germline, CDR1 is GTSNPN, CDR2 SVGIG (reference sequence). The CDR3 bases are TGTGCCTGGAGTGCCAAGGGGGCATGGACTGAAGCTTTCTTT. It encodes CAWSAKGAWTEAFF.